This TCR beta chain is from a study of blood T cell repertoires in COVID-19. Authors' processing steps: Amplifying reference gene primers gave estimates of nucleated cell counts. Generated by immunoSEQ multiplex PCR, the TCRdb table keeps only in-frame clones and is missing some. V, J and clone size were drawn from that table, and D and trimming were deduced from the DNA. The sample records over 200,000 clones, nearly 90% being singletons. This clone was recorded once. The age range of participants was 18 to 89 years, with residence in fewer than 25 US areas. Symptom resolution, clearance, or two negative PCRs marked donors in Cohort 3 as recovered. V was shortened by 3 bases and J by 4 bases, with 13 bases between the two germline ends. This CDR3 has 14 residues. Per germline, CDR1 KGHSH and CDR2 LQKENI.

The chain couples TRBV18 to TRBJ2-7; no definite D call. Material: PBMCs or T cells enriched from blood (not recorded which). The sequence was collected from a man aged 25 to 40 who had recovered from COVID-19. DNA for the CDR3: TGTGCCAGCTCACCGGCAGGCCCCTATTACGAGCAGTACTTC. This codes for CASSPAGPYYEQYF.